This TCR beta chain was identified during a study of radiotherapy plus CTLA-4 blockade in lung cancer. Whole-study results and caveats: The best predictor of response was reported to be early blood T cell clone dynamics, with interferon-beta.

As concerns this clone: Its antigen remains unidentified. This CDR3 is also generated by other DNA sequences in the sample.

Here immunoSEQ multiplex PCR was the method, and the copy in TCRdb shows in-frame clones only, minus some. The sample shows about 88,000 clones, about two thirds of them seen only once. The CDR3 covers 17 residues. With V trimmed by 3 bases and J by 5 bases, 15 bases remained unmatched. Germline-derived CDR1 and CDR2 are SGHRS and YFSETQ. Sequences were derived from peripheral blood, sampled from a patient treated with radiotherapy plus ipilimumab. This clonotype was sampled from a human donor with non-small cell lung cancer that progressed on radiotherapy plus ipilimumab. This chain connects TRBV5-1 to TRBJ2-5; 8 bases are a match to TRBD1. The CDR3 reads CASSSNPILAGGETQYF. The CDR3 bases are TGCGCCAGCAGCTCAAACCCCATTCTAGCAGGGGGCGAGACCCAGTACTTC.